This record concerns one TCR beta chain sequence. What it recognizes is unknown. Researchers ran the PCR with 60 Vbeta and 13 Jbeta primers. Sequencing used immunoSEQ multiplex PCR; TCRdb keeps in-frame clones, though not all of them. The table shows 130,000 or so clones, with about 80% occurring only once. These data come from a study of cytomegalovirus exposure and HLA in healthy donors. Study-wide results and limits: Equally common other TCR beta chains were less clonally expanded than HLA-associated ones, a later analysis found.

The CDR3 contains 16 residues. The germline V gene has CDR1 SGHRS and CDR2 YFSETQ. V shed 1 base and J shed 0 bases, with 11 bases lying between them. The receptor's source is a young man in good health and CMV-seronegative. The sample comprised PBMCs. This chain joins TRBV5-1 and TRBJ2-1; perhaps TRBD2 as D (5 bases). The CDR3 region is CASSLSGEHSYNEQFF. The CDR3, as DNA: TGCGCCAGCAGCTTGAGCGGCGAGCACTCCTACAATGAGCAGTTCTTC.